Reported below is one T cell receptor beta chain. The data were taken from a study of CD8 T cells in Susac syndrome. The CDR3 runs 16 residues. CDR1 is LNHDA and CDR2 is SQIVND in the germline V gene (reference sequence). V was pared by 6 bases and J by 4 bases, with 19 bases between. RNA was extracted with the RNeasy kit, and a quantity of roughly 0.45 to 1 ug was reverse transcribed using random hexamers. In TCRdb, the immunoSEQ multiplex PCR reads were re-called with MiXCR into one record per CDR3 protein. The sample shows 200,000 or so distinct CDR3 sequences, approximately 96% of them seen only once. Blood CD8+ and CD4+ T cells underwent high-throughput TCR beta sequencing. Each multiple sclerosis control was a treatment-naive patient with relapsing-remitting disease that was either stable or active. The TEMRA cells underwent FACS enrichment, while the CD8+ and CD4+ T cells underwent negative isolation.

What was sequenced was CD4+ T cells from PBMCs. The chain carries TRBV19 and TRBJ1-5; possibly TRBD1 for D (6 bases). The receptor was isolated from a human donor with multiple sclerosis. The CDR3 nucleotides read TGTGCCAGTAGGAAAGGAGGGGGACGGCGAAATCAGCCCCAGCATTTT. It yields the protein CASRKGGGRRNQPQHF.